These 9 T cell receptor beta chains were sequenced from one sample in a study of blood T cell repertoires in COVID-19. Some clones are missing from TCRdb's copy, which holds only in-frame ones; the method was immunoSEQ multiplex PCR. The sample carries roughly 90,000 clones, roughly 86% recorded once. The sequencing sample was made of peripheral blood. These receptors all stem from a human donor in a cohort sampled during active COVID-19.

Comment on this clone: At the DNA level, this CDR3 is encoded by other sequences in the same sample as well. The V and J genes are TRBV6-5 and TRBJ2-1; D is unresolved. This CDR3 spans 11 amino acids. V was pared by 4 bases and J by 6 bases, with 4 bases between. Germline lookup yields CDR1 MNHEY and CDR2 SVGAGI. As DNA, the CDR3 is TGTGCCAGCAGTTCTATCAATGAGCAGTTCTTC. Protein product: CASSSINEQFF.

The chain is built from TRBV7-9 and TRBJ2-1; 7 bases line up with TRBD2. The CDR3 length is 12 residues. V lost 5 bases, J lost 9 bases, and 4 bases stayed unmatched. The germline V gene has CDR1 SEHNR and CDR2 FQNEAQ (reference sequence). CDR3 sequence reads: CASSRSGIEQFF. For the CDR3, the DNA is TGTGCCAGCAGCCGGAGCGGGATTGAGCAGTTCTTC.

This chain joins TRBV6-5 and TRBJ2-3, with TRBD1 as a possible D gene (5 bases). In germline, CDR1 is MNHEY, CDR2 SVGAGI. V was shortened by 8 bases and J by 2 bases, with 11 bases between the two germline ends. The length of the CDR3 is 13 residues. CDR3 coding DNA: TGTGCCAGCCGTAGGGGCTACACAGATACGCAGTATTTT. Translating gives CASRRGYTDTQYF.

This chain uses TRBV12-3 or TRBV12-4 with TRBJ2-7, with D tentatively TRBD1 (6 bases). There are 12 residues in the CDR3. V dropped 6 bases and J dropped 4 bases, with 10 bases sitting between them. CDR3 DNA sequence: TGTGCCAGCAGCCCACAGGGATACGAGCAGTACTTC. Protein product: CASSPQGYEQYF.

V is TRBV7-8 and J is TRBJ1-4; D unresolved. The V gene's germline CDR1 is SGHVS and CDR2 FQNEAQ. With 1 base removed from V and 3 bases from J, the gap between germline ends came to 12 bases. The CDR3 runs to 16 residues. The DNA for the CDR3 is TGTGCCAGCAGCTTAGATGTGCGGCACCCTAATGAAAAACTGTTTTTT. This codes for CASSLDVRHPNEKLFF.

Turning to this clone: This CDR3 is also generated by other DNA sequences in the sample. This rearrangement joins TRBV9 to TRBJ2-1, with D possibly being TRBD1 (6 bases). The germline V and J ends were trimmed by 5 bases and 0 bases, with 15 bases remaining between them. The CDR3 contains 16 residues. Germline V gene data show CDR1 as SGDLS and CDR2 as YYNGEE. CDR3 region: CASSPMDRTSYNEQFF. In DNA, the CDR3 is TGTGCCAGCAGTCCCATGGACAGAACCTCCTACAATGAGCAGTTCTTC.

The V and J genes are TRBV18 and TRBJ2-3; 10 positions match TRBD2. Germline CDR1 is KGHSH and CDR2 is LQKENI. After removal of 5 bases from V and 3 bases from J, the junction contained 8 bases not matched to a gene. This CDR3 has 16 residues. The CDR3 is CASSSRTSGGTDTQYF. CDR3 sequence (DNA): TGTGCCAGCTCATCCAGGACTAGCGGCGGAACAGATACGCAGTATTTT.

This clone is labeled medium-sized. In DNA form, the CDR3 reads TGCGCCAGCAGCACGGGATGGAAGAATATCATCGAAAACACCATATATTTT. It codes for CASSTGWKNIIENTIYF. The chain couples TRBV5-1 to TRBJ1-3; the D is unclear. The germline V gene encodes CDR1 SGHRS and CDR2 YFSETQ. Trimming removed 4 bases at V and 6 bases at J, with 23 bases between. CDR3 length: 17 residues.

The chain is built from TRBV18 and TRBJ1-2, with 9 bases that match TRBD1. The CDR3 totals 14 residues. J lost 4 bases, V lost 2 bases, and 2 bases had no gene match. The germline V gene encodes CDR1 KGHSH and CDR2 LQKENI. CDR3 in amino acids: CASSPSGQGYGYTF. CDR3 DNA sequence: TGTGCCAGCTCACCATCGGGACAGGGCTATGGCTACACCTTC.